The 14 T cell receptor beta chains reported below all come from one sample, sequenced in a study of blood T cell repertoires in COVID-19 (dated by TCRdb to 2019 to 2021). The library came from the immunoSEQ multiplex PCR assay. Held by TCRdb, this immuneACCESS table contains in-frame sequences only and omits some clones. Under half of the omission traces to an unresolved V gene where checked; the cause of the rest is unknown. The sample data list around 250,000 clones, and around 90% of these were observed just once. 5.5% to 9% of the sample belongs to the ten largest clones. Sequences were obtained from peripheral blood. All receptors come from a woman between 65 and 79 years old with active or convalescent COVID-19.

J is TRBJ1-3 and V is TRBV7-2; D not resolved. Looked up from germline, CDR1 is SGHTA and CDR2 is FQGNSA. Trimming cost V 5 bases and J 2 bases, with 13 bases left between them. The CDR3 runs to 15 residues. CDR3 sequence reads: CASSPPALAGNTIYF. The CDR3 DNA is TGTGCCAGCAGCCCCCCGGCGCTAGCTGGAAACACCATATATTTT.

This chain uses TRBV5-1 with TRBJ2-5, with D perhaps matching TRBD2 (5 bases). Trimming left V 1 base short and J 3 bases short, with 10 bases between. The CDR3 length is 14 residues. Germline V gives CDR1 SGHRS, CDR2 YFSETQ. For the CDR3, the DNA is TGCGCCAGCAGCTTGTCTGGGAGTGAAGAGACCCAGTACTTC. Its protein is CASSLSGSEETQYF.

The rearrangement uses TRBV24-1 and TRBJ1-5, with a weak D call TRBD1 (5 bases). This CDR3 spans 15 amino acids. Trimming took off 4 bases at V and 4 bases at J, with 13 bases between the two ends. The germline V gene has CDR1 KGHDR and CDR2 SFDVKD. CDR3 sequence: CATSEGGAPNQPQHF. For the CDR3, the DNA is TGTGCCACCAGTGAGGGAGGGGCCCCTAATCAGCCCCAGCATTTT.

The chain links TRBV6-5 to TRBJ1-4; 8 nucleotides match TRBD1. CDR1 MNHEY and CDR2 SVGAGI come from the germline V gene. The CDR3 has 14 residues. J gave up 8 bases and V 5 bases, and 7 bases lay outside the gene matches. In DNA, the CDR3 is TGTGCCAGCAGTCGGACAGGGAGGGGGGAAAAACTGTTTTTT. This translates into CASSRTGRGEKLFF.

V and J are TRBV2 and TRBJ2-5, with TRBD1 identical over 10 bases. V trimming: 5 bases; J trimming: 4 bases; junction bases outside the gene matches: 7. In germline, CDR1 is SNHLY, CDR2 FYNNEI. The CDR3 contains 15 residues. The DNA of the CDR3 is TGTGCCAGCAGTCCCGGGACAGGGGTAAGAGAGACCCAGTACTTC. This encodes CASSPGTGVRETQYF.

J is TRBJ2-7 and V is TRBV2; possibly TRBD1 for D (7 bases). The CDR3 extends over 15 amino acids. V lost 4 bases, J lost 2 bases, and 15 bases lay in between. The V gene's germline CDR1 is SNHLY and CDR2 FYNNEI. CDR3 bases: TGTGCCAGCAGTGTAGGAGGGGGCCTAACCTACGAGCAGTACTTC. Residues: CASSVGGGLTYEQYF.

The chain is built from TRBV20-1 and TRBJ2-3; D gene unclear. The germline gives CDR1 DFQATT, CDR2 SNEGSKA (reference sequence). The CDR3 runs to 11 residues. V was clipped by 3 bases and J by 5 bases, with 6 bases between them. The CDR3 loop is CSASPLDTQYF. The CDR3 DNA sequence: TGCAGTGCTAGCCCATTAGATACGCAGTATTTT.

The V and J genes are TRBV6-2 or TRBV6-3 and TRBJ2-2, with D hard to call. This CDR3 spans 12 amino acids. Deletions cut 4 bases from V and 3 bases from J, with 3 bases between. Germline CDR1 and CDR2: MNHEY and SVGEGT. In DNA form, the CDR3 reads TGTGCCAGCAGTTTCTACACCGGGGAGCTGTTTTTT. This codes for CASSFYTGELFF.

This clone was counted a few times. The chain is built from TRBV27 and TRBJ1-2, with a possible D match to TRBD1 (6 bases). The germline V gene has CDR1 MNHEY and CDR2 SMNVEV (reference sequence). Trimming took off 3 bases at V and 2 bases at J, with 10 bases between the two ends. The CDR3 totals 14 residues. Here the CDR3 reads CASSFLGQNYGYTF. The CDR3 DNA is TGTGCCAGCAGTTTCCTCGGACAGAACTATGGCTACACCTTC.

This clone was seen only a few times. The chain links TRBV7-9 to TRBJ2-3; TRBD1 matches 10 bases. The CDR3 has 19 residues. V lost 7 bases, J lost 2 bases, and 18 bases stayed unmatched. CDR1 and CDR2 from the germline V gene are SEHNR and FQNEAQ (reference sequence). The CDR3: CASTQSLAPGTGVTDTQYF. DNA for the CDR3: TGTGCCAGCACCCAGTCTTTGGCCCCTGGGACAGGGGTCACAGATACGCAGTATTTT.

This chain uses TRBV9 with TRBJ1-6; TRBD1 matches at 8 bases. The CDR3 runs 15 residues. The germline CDR1 and CDR2 sequences are SGDLS and YYNGEE. The J segment lost 7 bases and the V segment lost 3 bases, leaving 6 bases of the junction unmatched. CDR3 bases: TGTGCCAGCAGCGCAGGGGGCGCGACCAATTCACCCCTCCACTTT. This sequence encodes CASSAGGATNSPLHF.

The chain is built from TRBV19 and TRBJ2-7, with TRBD1 identical over 9 bases. J gave up 5 bases and V 8 bases, and 7 bases lay outside the gene matches. CDR1 is LNHDA, CDR2 SQIVND, per germline (reference sequence). The length of the CDR3 is 13 residues. CDR3 DNA sequence: TGTGCCAGTTTCGGGACAGGGCCCCACGAGCAGTACTTC. It is translated as CASFGTGPHEQYF.

The chain is built from TRBV27 and TRBJ1-6, with D perhaps TRBD1 (5 bases). The CDR3 is 14 residues long. The germline V gene has CDR1 MNHEY and CDR2 SMNVEV (reference sequence). Trimming stripped 2 bases from V and 6 bases from J, with 8 bases between. CDR3 protein: CASSLGTSNSPLHF. CDR3 coding DNA: TGTGCCAGCAGTTTAGGGACTTCTAATTCACCCCTCCACTTT.

The V call is TRBV4-3, the J call TRBJ2-5; D not certain. Trimming removed 0 bases from V and 4 bases from J, with 9 bases in between. The germline gives CDR1 LGHNA, CDR2 YSLEER. This CDR3 is 14 amino acids long. The CDR3 spells CASSQDRSRETQYF. DNA for the CDR3: TGCGCCAGCAGCCAAGATCGGAGTCGAGAGACCCAGTACTTC.